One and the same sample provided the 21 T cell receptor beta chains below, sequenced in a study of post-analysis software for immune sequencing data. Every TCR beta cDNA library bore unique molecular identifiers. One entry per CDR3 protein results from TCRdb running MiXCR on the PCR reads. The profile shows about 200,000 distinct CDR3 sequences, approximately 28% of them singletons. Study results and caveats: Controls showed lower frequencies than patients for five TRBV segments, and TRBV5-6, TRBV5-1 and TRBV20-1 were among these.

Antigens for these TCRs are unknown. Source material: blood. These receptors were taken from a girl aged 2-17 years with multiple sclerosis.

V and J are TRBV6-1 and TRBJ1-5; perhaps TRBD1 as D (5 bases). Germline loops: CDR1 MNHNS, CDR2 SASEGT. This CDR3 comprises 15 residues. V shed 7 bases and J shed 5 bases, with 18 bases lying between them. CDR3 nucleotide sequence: TGTGCCAGCACCTTAACTAGGGGTTCGGATCAGCCCCAGCATTTT. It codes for CASTLTRGSDQPQHF.

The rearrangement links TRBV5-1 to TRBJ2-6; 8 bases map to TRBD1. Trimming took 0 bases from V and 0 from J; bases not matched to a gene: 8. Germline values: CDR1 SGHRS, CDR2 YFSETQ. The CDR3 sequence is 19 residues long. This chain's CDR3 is CASSLARRQGTSGANVLTF. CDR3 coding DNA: TGCGCCAGCAGCTTGGCCAGGAGACAGGGGACCTCTGGGGCCAACGTCCTGACTTTC.

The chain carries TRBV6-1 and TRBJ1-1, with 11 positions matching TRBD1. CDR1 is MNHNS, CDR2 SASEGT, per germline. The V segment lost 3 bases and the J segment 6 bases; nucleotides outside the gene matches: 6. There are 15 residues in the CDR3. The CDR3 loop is CASSDGTGGFSEAFF. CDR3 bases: TGTGCCAGCAGTGACGGGACAGGGGGTTTTTCTGAAGCTTTCTTT.

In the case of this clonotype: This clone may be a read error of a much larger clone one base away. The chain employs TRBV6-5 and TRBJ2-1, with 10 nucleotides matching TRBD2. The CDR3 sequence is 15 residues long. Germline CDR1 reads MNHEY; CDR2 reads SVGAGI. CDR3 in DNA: TGTGCCAGCATTTCGGCAAGCGGGGGGGACAATGGGCAGTTCTTC. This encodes CASISASGGDNGQFF.

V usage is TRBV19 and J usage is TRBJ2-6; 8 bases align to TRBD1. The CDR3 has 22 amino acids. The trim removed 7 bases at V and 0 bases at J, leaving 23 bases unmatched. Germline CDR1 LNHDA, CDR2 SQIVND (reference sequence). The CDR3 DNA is TGTGCCAGTATCAGCCGAAGTCCCGGGACAGGTATCCTCCACTCTGGGGCCAACGTCCTGACTTTC. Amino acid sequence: CASISRSPGTGILHSGANVLTF.

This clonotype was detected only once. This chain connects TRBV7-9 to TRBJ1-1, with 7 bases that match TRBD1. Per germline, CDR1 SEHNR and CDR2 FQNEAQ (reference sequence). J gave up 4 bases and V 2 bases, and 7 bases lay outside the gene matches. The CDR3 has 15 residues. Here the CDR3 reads CASSLPRGRSTEAFF. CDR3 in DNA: TGTGCCAGCAGCTTACCCAGGGGGAGGAGCACTGAAGCTTTCTTT.

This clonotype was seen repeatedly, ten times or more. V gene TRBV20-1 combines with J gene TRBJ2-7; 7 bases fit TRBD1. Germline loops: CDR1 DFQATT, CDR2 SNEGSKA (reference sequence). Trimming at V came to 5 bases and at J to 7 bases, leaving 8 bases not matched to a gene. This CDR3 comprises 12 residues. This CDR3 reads CSALRDRREQYF. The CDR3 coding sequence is TGCAGTGCTCTCCGGGACAGAAGAGAGCAGTACTTC.

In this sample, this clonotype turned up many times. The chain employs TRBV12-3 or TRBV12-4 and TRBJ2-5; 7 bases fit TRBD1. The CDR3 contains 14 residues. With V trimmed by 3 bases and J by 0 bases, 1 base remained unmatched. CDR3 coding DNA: TGTGCCAGCAGTTTGGGACAGTACCAAGAGACCCAGTACTTC. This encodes CASSLGQYQETQYF.

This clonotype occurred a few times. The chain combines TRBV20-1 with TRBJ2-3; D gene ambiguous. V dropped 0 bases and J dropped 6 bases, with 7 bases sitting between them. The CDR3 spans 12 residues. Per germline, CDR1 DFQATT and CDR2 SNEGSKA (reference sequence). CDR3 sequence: CSARDRSDTQYF. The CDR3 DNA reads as TGCAGTGCTAGAGATAGGAGTGATACGCAGTATTTT.

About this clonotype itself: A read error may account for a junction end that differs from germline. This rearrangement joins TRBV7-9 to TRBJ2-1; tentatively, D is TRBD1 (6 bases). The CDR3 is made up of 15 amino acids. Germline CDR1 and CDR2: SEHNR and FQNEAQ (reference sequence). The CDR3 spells CARSLTGHSYNEQFF. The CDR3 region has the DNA TGTGCCCGCAGCCTGACAGGACACTCCTACAATGAGCAGTTCTTC.

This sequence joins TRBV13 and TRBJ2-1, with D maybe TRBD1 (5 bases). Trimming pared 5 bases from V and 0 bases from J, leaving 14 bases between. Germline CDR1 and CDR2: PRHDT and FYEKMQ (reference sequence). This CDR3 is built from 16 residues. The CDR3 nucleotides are TGTGCCAGCAGCCTTCTAAACAGGAGCTCCTACAATGAGCAGTTCTTC. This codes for CASSLLNRSSYNEQFF.

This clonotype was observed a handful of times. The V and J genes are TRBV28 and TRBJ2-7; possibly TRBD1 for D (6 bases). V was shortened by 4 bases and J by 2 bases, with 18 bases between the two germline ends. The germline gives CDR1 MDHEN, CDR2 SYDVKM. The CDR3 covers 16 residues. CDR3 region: CASSSIPSDRTYEQYF. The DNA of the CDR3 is TGTGCCAGCAGTTCAATCCCATCCGACAGGACCTACGAGCAGTACTTC.

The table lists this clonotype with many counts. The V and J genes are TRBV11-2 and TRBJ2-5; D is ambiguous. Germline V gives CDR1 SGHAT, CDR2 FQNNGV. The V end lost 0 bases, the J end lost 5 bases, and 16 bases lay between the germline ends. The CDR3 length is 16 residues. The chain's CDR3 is CASSLDPGPPSETQYF. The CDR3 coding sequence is TGTGCCAGCAGCTTAGATCCCGGGCCCCCCTCGGAGACCCAGTACTTC.

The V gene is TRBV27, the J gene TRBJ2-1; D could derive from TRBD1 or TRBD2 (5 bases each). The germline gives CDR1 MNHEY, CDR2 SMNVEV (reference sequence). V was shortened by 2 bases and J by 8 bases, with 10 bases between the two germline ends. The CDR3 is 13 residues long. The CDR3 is CASSLGASYEQFF. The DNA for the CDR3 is TGTGCCAGCAGTTTAGGGGCTAGCTATGAGCAGTTCTTC.

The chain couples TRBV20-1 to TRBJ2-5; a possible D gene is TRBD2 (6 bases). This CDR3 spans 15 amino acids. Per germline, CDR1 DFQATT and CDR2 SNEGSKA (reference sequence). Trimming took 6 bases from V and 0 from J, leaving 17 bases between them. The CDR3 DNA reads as TGCAGTGCCCGGGTAGGGACTTCGTACCAAGAGACCCAGTACTTC. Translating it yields CSARVGTSYQETQYF.

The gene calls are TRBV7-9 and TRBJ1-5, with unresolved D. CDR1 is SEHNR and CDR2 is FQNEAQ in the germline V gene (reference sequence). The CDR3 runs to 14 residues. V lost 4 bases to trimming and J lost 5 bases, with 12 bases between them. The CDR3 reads CASSSNQDYQPQHF. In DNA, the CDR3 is TGTGCCAGCAGCTCAAACCAGGATTATCAGCCCCAGCATTTT.

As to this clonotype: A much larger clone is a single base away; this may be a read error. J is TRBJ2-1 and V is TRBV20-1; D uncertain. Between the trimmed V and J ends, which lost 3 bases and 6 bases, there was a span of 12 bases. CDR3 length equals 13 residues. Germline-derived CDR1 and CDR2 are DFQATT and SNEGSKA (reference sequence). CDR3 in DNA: TGCAGTGCTAGGCCGGCAGGAGTCAATGAGCAGTTCTTC. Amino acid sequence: CSARPAGVNEQFF.

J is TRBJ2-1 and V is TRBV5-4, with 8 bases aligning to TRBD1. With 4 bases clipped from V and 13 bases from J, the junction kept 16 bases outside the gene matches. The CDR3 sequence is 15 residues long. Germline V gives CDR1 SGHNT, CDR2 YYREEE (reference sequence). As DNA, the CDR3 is TGTGCCAGCAGCCCCGACAGGGGCCTCCAAGAGACCCAGTTCTTC. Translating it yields CASSPDRGLQETQFF.

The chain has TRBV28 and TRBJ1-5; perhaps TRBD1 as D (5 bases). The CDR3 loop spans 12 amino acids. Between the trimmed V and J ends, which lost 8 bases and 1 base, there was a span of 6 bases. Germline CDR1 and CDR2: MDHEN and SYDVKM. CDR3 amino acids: CASGQSNQPQHF. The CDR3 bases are TGTGCCAGCGGACAAAGCAATCAGCCCCAGCATTTT.

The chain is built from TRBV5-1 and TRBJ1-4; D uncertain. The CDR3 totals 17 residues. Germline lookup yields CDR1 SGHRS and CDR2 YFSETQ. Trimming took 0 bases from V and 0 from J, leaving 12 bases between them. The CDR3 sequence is CASSLADVDATNEKLFF. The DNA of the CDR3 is TGCGCCAGCAGCTTGGCGGACGTAGATGCAACTAATGAAAAACTGTTTTTT.

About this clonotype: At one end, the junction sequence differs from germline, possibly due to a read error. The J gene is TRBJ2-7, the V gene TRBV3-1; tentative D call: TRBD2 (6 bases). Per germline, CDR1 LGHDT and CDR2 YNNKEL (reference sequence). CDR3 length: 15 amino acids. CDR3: CASGQAGRNPYEQYF. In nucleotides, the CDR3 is TGTGCCAGCGGCCAAGCCGGGAGAAATCCCTACGAGCAGTACTTC.